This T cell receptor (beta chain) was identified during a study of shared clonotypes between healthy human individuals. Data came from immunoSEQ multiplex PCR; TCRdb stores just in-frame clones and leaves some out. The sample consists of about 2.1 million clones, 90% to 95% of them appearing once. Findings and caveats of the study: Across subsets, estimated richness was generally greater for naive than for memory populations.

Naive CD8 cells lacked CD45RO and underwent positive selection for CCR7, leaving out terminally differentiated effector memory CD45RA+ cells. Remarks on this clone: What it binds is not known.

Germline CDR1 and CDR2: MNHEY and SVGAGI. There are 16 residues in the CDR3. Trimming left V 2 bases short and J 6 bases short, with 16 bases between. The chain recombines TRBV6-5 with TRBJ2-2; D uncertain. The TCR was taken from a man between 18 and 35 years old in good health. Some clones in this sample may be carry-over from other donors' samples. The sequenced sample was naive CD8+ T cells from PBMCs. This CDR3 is CASSYAQPGYAGELFF. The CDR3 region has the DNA TGTGCCAGCAGTTACGCGCAGCCGGGCTACGCCGGGGAGCTGTTTTTT.